This T cell receptor beta chain was retrieved from a study of T-cell reconstitution after alpha-beta-depleted transplantation in children. This clonotype showed up just a few times. A TCRbeta library incorporating unique molecular identifiers was prepared. Each CDR3 protein is one row after TCRdb ran MiXCR on the PCR reads. The sample consists of 300,000 to 400,000 distinct CDR3 sequences, roughly 21% of them appearing once. This CDR3 is built from 16 residues. V dropped 5 bases and J dropped 8; count of bases not matched to a gene: 9. The receptor's source is a male patient younger than 18 who had a stem cell transplant for acute lymphoblastic leukemia, so the T cells may come from the graft donor. Sequenced material: PBMCs, mostly from graft donor cells, taken 180 days after TCRalphabeta/CD19-depleted stem cell transplant. The chain carries TRBV12-3 or TRBV12-4 and TRBJ2-1; TRBD2 agrees at 13 bases. This CDR3 is CASSRTSGRFAHEQFF. CDR3 coding DNA: TGTGCCAGCAGTAGGACTAGCGGGAGATTTGCTCATGAGCAGTTCTTC.